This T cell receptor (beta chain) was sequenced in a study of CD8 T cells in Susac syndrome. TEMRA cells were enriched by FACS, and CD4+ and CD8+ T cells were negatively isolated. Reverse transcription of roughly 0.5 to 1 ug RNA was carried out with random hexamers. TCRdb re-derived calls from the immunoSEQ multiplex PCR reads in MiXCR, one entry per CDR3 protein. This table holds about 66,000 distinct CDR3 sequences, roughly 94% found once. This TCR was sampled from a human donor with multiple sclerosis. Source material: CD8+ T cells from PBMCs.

The CDR3 coding sequence is TGCAGCGTTGACCAGGGACTAGCGGGATTCACAGATACGCAGTATTTT. This codes for CSVDQGLAGFTDTQYF. The chain links TRBV29-1 to TRBJ2-3, with 13 nucleotides matching TRBD2. The CDR3 is 16 residues long. Trimming removed 3 bases from V and 2 bases from J; junction bases left unmatched: 5. Per germline, CDR1 SQVTM and CDR2 ANQGSEA.